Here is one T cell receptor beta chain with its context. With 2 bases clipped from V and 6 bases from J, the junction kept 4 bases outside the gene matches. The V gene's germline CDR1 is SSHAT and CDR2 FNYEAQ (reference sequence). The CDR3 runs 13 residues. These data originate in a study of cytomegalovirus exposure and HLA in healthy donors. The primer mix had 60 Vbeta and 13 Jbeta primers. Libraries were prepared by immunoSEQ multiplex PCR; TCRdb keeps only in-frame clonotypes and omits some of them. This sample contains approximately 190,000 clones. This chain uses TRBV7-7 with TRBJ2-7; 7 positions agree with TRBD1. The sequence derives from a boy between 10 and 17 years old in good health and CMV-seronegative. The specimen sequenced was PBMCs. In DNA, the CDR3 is TGTGCCAGCAGCTTAAGAGGGGGCGGCGAGCAGTACTTC. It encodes CASSLRGGGEQYF. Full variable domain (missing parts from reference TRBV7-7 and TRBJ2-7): GAGVSQSPRYKVTKRGQDVTLRCDPISSHATLYWYQQALGQGPEFLTYFNYEAQPDKSGLPSDRFSAERPEGSISTLTIQRTEQRDSAMYRCASSLRGGGEQYFGPGTRLTVT.